This TCR beta chain comes out of a study of tumor and adjacent non-tumor tissue in lung cancer. About the research overall: The patients, 10 men and roughly 5 women, were about 31 to 80 with stage I to III disease.

The germline gives CDR1 SQVTM, CDR2 ANQGSEA. The V segment lost 6 bases and the J segment 7 bases; nucleotides outside the gene matches: 2. CDR3 length: 11 amino acids. Study-level results: In normal lung, the top 100 clones were significantly more dominant than in tumor. Higher tumor TCR diversity was associated with shorter survival.

This clonotype was seen many times. Its target is not known. Three rounds of nested PCR, following a modified ARM-PCR protocol, produced the TCRbeta library. TCRdb passed the multiplex PCR reads through MiXCR, listing each CDR3 protein once. Among some 84,000 distinct CDR3 sequences listed, 61% were seen once. This sample's RNA came from whole unsorted tissue. The source material was lung tumor tissue. This receptor was identified in a man aged 70 or older with non-small cell lung cancer. The chain joins TRBV29-1 to TRBJ1-3; 8 bases are shared with TRBD1. CDR3 protein: CSVSGGNTIYF. CDR3 in DNA: TGCAGCGTATCAGGGGGCAACACCATATATTTT.